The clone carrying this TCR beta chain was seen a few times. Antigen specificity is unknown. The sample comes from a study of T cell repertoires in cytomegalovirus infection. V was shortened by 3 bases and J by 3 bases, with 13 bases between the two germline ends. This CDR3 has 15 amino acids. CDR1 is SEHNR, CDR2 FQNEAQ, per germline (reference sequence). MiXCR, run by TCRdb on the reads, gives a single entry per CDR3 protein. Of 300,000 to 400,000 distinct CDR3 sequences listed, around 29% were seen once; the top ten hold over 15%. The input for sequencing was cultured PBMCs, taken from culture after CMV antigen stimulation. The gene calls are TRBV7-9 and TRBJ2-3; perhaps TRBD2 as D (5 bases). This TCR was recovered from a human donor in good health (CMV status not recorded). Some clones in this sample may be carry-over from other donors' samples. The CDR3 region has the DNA TGTGCCAGCAGCTTCCCCACCCCGGGAACAGATACGCAGTATTTT. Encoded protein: CASSFPTPGTDTQYF.